This T cell receptor beta chain stems from a study of blood T cell repertoires in COVID-19. Across the study: The samples span acute and convalescent COVID-19 from the United States, Italy and Spain.

Assay used: immunoSEQ multiplex PCR; TCRdb lists only in-frame clones, some missing. The table shows around 140,000 clones, with approximately 90% occurring only once. Individuals drawn from about two dozen US areas were roughly 18 to 95 years old. Categorization into cohorts depended on clinical history that participants reported. Donors in Cohort 3 who had recovered were those with two negative PCRs, healthcare professional clearance, or resolution of their symptoms. In germline, CDR1 is LGHDT, CDR2 YNNKEL (reference sequence). The ends were cut back, 4 bases at V and 0 bases at J, with 10 bases in the middle. The CDR3 runs 15 residues.

The clonotype was recovered from a man between 50 and 59 years old who had recovered from COVID-19. J is TRBJ1-3 and V is TRBV3-1 (or the pseudogene TRBV3-2); no reliable D call. The specimen sequenced was PBMCs or T cells enriched from blood (not recorded which). CDR3 DNA: TGTGCCAGCAGCCCCTTACACCGCTCTGGAAACACCATATATTTT. It encodes CASSPLHRSGNTIYF.